This note documents a single T cell receptor beta chain sequence. Its antigen is unidentified. CDR1 SNHLY and CDR2 FYNNEI come from the germline V gene. J gave up 6 bases and V 6 bases, and 7 bases lay outside the gene matches. CDR3 length: 14 residues. These data are taken from a study of cytomegalovirus exposure and HLA in healthy donors. In the study overall: Among the 398 donors who were genotyped, about 80% fell in the genetic ancestry cluster that is associated with self-reported Caucasian donors.

Primers for the PCR totalled 60 Vbeta and 13 Jbeta. TCRdb's copy holds only in-frame clones and misses some; the assay was immunoSEQ multiplex PCR. The sample includes over 100,000 clones. Points from the study as a whole: Among TCR beta chains, those listed as cytomegalovirus-associated numbered some 170. The only immune exposure information that was available was CMV serostatus.

Sequencing was performed on PBMCs. The clonotype was recovered from a man aged 40-49 years in good health and CMV-seropositive. V is TRBV2 and J is TRBJ2-7; 11 bases are shared with TRBD1. In DNA, the CDR3 is TGTGCCAGCAGGTTTTCAGGGACAGGGGGCGAGCAGTACTTC. It specifies CASRFSGTGGEQYF.